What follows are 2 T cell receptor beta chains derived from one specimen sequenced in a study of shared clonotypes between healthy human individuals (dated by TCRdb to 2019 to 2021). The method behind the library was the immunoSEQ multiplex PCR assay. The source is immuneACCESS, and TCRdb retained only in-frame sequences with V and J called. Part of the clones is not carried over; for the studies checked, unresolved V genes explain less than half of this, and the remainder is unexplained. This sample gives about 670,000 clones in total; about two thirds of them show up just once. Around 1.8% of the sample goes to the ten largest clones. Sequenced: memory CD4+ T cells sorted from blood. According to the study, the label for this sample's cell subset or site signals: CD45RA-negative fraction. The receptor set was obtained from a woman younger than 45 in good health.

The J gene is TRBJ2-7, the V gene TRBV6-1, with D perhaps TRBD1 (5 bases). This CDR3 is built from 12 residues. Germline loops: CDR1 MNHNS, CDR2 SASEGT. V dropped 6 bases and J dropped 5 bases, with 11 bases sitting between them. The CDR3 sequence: CASSPRGNEQYF. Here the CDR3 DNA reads TGTGCCAGCAGCCCAAGGGGAAACGAGCAGTACTTC.

CDR3 loop: CASSVDLNSYEQYF. CDR3 bases: TGTGCCAGCAGCGTGGACCTGAACTCCTACGAGCAGTACTTC. The chain carries TRBV6-5 and TRBJ2-7, with D unclear. This CDR3 is built from 14 residues. The germline V and J ends were trimmed by 6 bases and 0 bases, with 12 bases remaining between them. CDR1 and CDR2 from the germline V gene are MNHEY and SVGAGI.